Below, one T cell receptor (beta chain) is given with its context. The target antigen is unknown. MiXCR, applied by TCRdb to the 5' RACE reads, yields one record per CDR3 protein. The table lists approximately 430,000 distinct CDR3 sequences, 23% of them singletons. The CDR3 consists of 13 residues. Trimming at V came to 1 base and at J to 6 bases, leaving 3 bases not matched to a gene. CDR1 is DFQATT, CDR2 SNEGSKA, per germline (reference sequence). This sample is part of a study of T-cell memory formation after mild COVID-19. Study at large: For the most part, TCR clusters were specific to one donor.

Study-level points and caveats: Detection of some responders pre-infection suggested pre-existing cross-reactive memory T cells participated. Of the contracting clones, CD4+ ones lay mainly in CM and EM, and CD8+ ones in EMRA. Contracting clones from day 15 to 85 showed balanced CD4/CD8; later expanders favored CD4+.

The material sequenced was PBMCs or a T cell subset sorted from them (not recorded which). The rearrangement uses TRBV20-1 and TRBJ2-3; 8 bases are a match to TRBD1. The clonotype was recovered from an adult woman who had mild COVID-19 (a few samples of this study predate the infection). Cell type and time point are not known. CDR3 coding DNA: TGCAGTGCTAGAGGGCAGGGGGCCGATACGCAGTATTTT. Its protein is CSARGQGADTQYF.